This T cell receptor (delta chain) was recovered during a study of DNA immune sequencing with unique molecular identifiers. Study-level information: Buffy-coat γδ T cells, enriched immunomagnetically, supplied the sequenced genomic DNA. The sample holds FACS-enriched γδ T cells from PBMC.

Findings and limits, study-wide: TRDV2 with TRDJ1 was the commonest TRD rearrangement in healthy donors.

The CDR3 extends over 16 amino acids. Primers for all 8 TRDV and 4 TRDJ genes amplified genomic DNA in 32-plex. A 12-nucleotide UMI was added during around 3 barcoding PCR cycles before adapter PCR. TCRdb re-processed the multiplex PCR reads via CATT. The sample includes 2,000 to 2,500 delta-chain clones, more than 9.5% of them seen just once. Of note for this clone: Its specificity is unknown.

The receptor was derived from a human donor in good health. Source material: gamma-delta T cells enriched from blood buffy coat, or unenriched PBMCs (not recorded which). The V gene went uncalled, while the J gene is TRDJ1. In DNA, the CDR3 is TGTGCTCTTGGGGAACAAAGAGGAAGGGGCACCGATAAACTCATCTTT. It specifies CALGEQRGRGTDKLIF.